This TCR beta chain was observed in a study of T cells in localized non-small cell lung cancer. The repertoire was sequenced with immunoSEQ multiplex PCR; TCRdb's copy has only in-frame clones and lacks some. The sample carries 100,000 or so clones, approximately 90% recorded once. Regarding the study as a whole: Sequencing covered just one tumor region, so heterogeneity cannot be ruled out. In uninvolved adjacent lung, T cell clonality reached its highest value, exceeding tumor. For the top 100 tumor clones, a median roughly 53 also appeared in adjacent lung.

The CDR3 loop spans 15 amino acids. The ends lost 3 bases at V and 8 bases at J; junction bases unmatched: 9. Per the germline V gene, CDR1 is SGHVS and CDR2 is FQNEAQ. A note on this clone: The antigen remains undetermined.

The origin of this receptor is a woman aged 35 to 70 with stage II squamous cell lung carcinoma. The chain employs TRBV7-8 and TRBJ1-3; 8 nucleotides line up with TRBD1. Sequenced here: PBMCs, sampled before any cancer treatment. This chain's CDR3 is CASSFRGRTGHTIYF. The CDR3 nucleotides read TGTGCCAGCAGCTTCAGGGGGCGAACTGGGCACACCATATATTTT.